Described below is a single T cell receptor (beta chain) sequence and its context. The assay was immunoSEQ multiplex PCR, and TCRdb's table has in-frame clones only and misses some. The top ten hold 11% of the sample, which has 200,000 to 250,000 clones, around nine tenths seen once. This sample stems from a study of blood T cell repertoires in COVID-19. Study-level information: The analysed material was cDNA or gDNA that came from T cells, B-cell-depleted T cells, or PBMCs.

The germline CDR1 and CDR2 sequences are MNHEY and SVGEGT. The CDR3 spans 18 residues. V gave up 4 bases and J gave up 9 bases, with 28 bases separating them. Participants were aged roughly 18 to 95 years, lived in roughly 23 US areas, and enrolled virtually. Participant-given clinical history determined each cohort assignment. Two negative PCRs, clearance, or symptom resolution had been documented for recovered Cohort 3 donors. This clonotype was sampled from a man younger than 45 who had recovered from COVID-19. The chain combines TRBV6-2 or TRBV6-3 with TRBJ2-4; the D is unclear. The sample taken for sequencing was PBMCs or T cells enriched from blood (not recorded which). DNA of the CDR3: TGTGCCAGCAGTTCCGCACCGCTCAGTTCAGCAGTCACGGGCATTCAGTACTTC. Translation gives CASSSAPLSSAVTGIQYF.